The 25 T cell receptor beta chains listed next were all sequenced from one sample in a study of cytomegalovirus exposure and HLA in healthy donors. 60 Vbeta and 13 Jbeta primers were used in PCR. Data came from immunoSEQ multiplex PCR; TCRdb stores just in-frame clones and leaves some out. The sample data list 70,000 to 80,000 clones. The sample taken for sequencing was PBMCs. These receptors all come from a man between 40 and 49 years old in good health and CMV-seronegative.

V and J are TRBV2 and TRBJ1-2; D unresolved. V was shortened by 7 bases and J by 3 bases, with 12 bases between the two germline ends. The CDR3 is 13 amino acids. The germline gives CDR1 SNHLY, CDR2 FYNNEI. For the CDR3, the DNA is TGTGCCAGCAAGATCGAGAGGGACTATGGCTACACCTTC. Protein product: CASKIERDYGYTF.

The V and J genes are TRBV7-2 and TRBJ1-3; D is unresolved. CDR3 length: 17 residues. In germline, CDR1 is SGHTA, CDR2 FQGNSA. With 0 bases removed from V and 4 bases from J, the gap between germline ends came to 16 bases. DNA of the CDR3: TGTGCCAGCAGCTTAGCCCCCGCAGGAAGAACCGGAAACACCATATATTTT. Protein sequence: CASSLAPAGRTGNTIYF.

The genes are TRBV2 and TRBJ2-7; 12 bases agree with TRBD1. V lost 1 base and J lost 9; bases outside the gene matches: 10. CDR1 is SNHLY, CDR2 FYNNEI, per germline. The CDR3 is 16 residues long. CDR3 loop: CASSEDGTGGLRRQYF. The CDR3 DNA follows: TGTGCCAGCAGTGAAGATGGGACAGGGGGCTTACGGCGGCAGTACTTC.

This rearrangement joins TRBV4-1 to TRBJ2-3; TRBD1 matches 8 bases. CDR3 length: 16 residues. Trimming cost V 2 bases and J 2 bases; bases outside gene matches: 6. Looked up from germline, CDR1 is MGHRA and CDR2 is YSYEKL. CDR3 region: CASSQLRTGTTDTQYF. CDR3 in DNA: TGCGCCAGCAGCCAACTCAGGACAGGGACCACAGATACGCAGTATTTT.

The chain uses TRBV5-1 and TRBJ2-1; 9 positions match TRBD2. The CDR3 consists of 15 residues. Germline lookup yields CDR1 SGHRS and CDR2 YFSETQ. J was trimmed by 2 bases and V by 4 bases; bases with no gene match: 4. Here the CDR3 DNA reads TGCGCCAGCAGCCCCGCTAGCGGGGCCTACAATGAGCAGTTCTTC. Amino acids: CASSPASGAYNEQFF.

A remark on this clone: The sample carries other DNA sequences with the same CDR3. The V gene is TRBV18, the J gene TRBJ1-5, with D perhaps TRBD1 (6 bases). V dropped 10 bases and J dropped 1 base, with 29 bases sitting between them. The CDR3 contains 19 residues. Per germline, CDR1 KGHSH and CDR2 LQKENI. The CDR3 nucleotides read TGTGCCATTCCCCCTGGTCACTCCACAGGGAATATGAGCAATCAGCCCCAGCATTTT. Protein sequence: CAIPPGHSTGNMSNQPQHF.

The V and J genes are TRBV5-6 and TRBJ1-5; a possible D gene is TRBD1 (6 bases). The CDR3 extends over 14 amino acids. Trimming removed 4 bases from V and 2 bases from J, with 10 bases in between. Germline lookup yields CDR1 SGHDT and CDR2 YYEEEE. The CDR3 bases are TGTGCCAGCAGCAGACAGGCCGGCAATCAGCCCCAGCATTTT. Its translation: CASSRQAGNQPQHF.

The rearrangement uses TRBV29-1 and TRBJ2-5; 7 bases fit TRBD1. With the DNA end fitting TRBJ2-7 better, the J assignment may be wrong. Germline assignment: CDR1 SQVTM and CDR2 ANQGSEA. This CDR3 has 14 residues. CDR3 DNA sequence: TGCAGCGTTTTGAAAAGGGGGCGTCAGGGCGAGCAGTACTTC. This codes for CSVLKRGRQGEQYF.

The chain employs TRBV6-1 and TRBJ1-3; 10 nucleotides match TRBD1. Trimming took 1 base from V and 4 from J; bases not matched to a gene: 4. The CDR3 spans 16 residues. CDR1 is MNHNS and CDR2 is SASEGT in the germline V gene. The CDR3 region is CASSEESGQGGNTIYF. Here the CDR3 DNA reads TGTGCCAGCAGTGAAGAGTCGGGACAGGGGGGAAACACCATATATTTT.

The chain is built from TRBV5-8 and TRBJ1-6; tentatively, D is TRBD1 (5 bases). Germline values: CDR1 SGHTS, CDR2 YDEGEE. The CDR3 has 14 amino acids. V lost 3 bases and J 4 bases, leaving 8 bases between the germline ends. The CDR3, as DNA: TGTGCCAGCAGCTCAGACAGATATAATTCACCCCTCCACTTT. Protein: CASSSDRYNSPLHF.

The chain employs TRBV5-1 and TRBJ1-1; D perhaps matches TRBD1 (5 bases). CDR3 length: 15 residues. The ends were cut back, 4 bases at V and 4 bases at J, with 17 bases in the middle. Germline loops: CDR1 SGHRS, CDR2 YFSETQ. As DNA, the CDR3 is TGCGCCAGCAGCGGGGACCGGGGGGTTACCACTGAAGCTTTCTTT. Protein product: CASSGDRGVTTEAFF.

Written as DNA, the CDR3 is TGCGCCAGCAGCCCTGGACAGGGCCACACTGAAGCTTTCTTT. Amino acids: CASSPGQGHTEAFF. This chain uses TRBV5-1 with TRBJ1-1; 8 bases are shared with TRBD1. This CDR3 is 14 amino acids long. Per germline, CDR1 SGHRS and CDR2 YFSETQ. V was pared by 4 bases and J by 3 bases, with 5 bases of the junction left unmatched.

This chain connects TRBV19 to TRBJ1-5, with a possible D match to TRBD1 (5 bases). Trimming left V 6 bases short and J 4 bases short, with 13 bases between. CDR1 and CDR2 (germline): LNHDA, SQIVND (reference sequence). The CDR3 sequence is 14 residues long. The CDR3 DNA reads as TGTGCCAGTAGGCAGGGTAAGGGGAATCAGCCCCAGCATTTT. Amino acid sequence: CASRQGKGNQPQHF. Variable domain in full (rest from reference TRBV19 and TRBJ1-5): DGGITQSPKYLFRKEGQNVTLSCEQNLNHDAMYWYRQDPGQGLRLIYYSQIVNDFQKGDIAEGYSVSREKKESFPLTVTSAQKNPTAFYLCASRQGKGNQPQHFGDGTRLSIL.

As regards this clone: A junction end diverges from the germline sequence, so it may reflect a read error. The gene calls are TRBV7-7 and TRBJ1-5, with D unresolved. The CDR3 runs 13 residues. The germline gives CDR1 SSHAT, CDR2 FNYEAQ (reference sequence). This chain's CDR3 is CASSLEEGQPQHF. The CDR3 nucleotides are TGTGCTAGCAGCTTAGAAGAGGGTCAGCCCCAGCATTTT.

Here the CDR3 DNA reads TGTGCCAGTAGTATTCCAGGAAGCACCTCTGGAAACACCATATATTTT. Its translation is CASSIPGSTSGNTIYF. V usage is TRBV19 and J usage is TRBJ1-3; D remains unclear. Germline V gene data show CDR1 as LNHDA and CDR2 as SQIVND (reference sequence). V lost 3 bases and J lost 0, with 12 bases in between. This CDR3 has 16 residues.

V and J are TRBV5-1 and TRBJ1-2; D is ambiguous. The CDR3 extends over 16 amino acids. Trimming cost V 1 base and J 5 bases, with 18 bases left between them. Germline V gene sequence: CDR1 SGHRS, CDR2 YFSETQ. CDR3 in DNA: TGCGCCAGCAGCTTGCCCGCCCCGGACGCGGGATATGGCTACACCTTC. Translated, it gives CASSLPAPDAGYGYTF.

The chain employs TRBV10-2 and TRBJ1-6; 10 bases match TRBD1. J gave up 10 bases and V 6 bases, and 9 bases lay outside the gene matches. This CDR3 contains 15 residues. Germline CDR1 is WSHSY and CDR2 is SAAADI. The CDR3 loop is CASSSTGTGVSPLHF. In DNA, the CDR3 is TGCGCCAGCAGCTCAACCGGGACAGGGGTCTCACCCCTCCACTTT.

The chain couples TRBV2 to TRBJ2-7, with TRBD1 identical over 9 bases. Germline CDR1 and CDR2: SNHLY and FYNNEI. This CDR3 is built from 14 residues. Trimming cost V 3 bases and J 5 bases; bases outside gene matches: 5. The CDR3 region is CASSDGTGFNEQYF. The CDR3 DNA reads TGTGCCAGCAGTGACGGGACAGGGTTCAACGAGCAGTACTTC.

The CDR3 DNA sequence: TGTGCCAGCAGCTTAGAGTCGGGGAGTTCACCCCTCCACTTT. Translation gives CASSLESGSSPLHF. V is TRBV7-2 and J is TRBJ1-6; D not resolved. V lost 1 base, J lost 9 bases, and 10 bases lay in between. The germline CDR1 and CDR2 sequences are SGHTA and FQGNSA. The CDR3 contains 14 residues.

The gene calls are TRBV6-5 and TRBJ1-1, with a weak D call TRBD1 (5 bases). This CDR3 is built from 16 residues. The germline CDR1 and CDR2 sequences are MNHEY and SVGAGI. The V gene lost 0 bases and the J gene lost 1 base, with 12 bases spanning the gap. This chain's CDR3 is CASSYSHLRGNTEAFF. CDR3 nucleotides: TGTGCCAGCAGTTACTCGCATTTAAGGGGGAACACTGAAGCTTTCTTT.

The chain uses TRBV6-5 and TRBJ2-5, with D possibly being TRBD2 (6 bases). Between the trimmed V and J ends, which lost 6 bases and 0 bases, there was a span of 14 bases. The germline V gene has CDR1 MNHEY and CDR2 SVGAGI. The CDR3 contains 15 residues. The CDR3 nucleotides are TGTGCCAGCAGATACGCCGGACTAAACCAAGAGACCCAGTACTTC. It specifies CASRYAGLNQETQYF.

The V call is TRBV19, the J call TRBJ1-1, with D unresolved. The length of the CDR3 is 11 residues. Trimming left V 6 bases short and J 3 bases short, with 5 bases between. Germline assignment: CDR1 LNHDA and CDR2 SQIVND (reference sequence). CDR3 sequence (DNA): TGTGCCAGTAGGAGGGACACTGAAGCTTTCTTT. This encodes CASRRDTEAFF.

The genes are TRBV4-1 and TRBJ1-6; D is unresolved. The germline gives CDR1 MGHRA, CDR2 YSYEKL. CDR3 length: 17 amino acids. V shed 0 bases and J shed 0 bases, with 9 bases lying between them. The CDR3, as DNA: TGCGCCAGCAGCCAAGAGGAGGGCCCCTCCTATAATTCACCCCTCCACTTT. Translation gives CASSQEEGPSYNSPLHF.

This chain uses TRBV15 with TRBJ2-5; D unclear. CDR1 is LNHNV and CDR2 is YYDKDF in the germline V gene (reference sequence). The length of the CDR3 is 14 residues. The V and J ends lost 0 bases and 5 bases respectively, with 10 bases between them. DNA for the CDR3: TGTGCCACCAGCAGAGATGACTTGGAGGAGACCCAGTACTTC. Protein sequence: CATSRDDLEETQYF.

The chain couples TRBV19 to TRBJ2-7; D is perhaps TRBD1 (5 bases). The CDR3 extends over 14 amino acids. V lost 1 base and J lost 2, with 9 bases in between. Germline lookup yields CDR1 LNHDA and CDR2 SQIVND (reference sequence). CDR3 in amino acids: CASSIGLGAYEQYF. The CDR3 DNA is TGTGCCAGTAGTATAGGTCTAGGGGCCTACGAGCAGTACTTC.